The clone carrying this T cell receptor (beta chain) was observed a handful of times. Its antigen is not identified. Patients were excluded because of uncontrolled infection, other autoimmune disease, pregnancy or lactation. Extraction of PBMCs used 8.5 to 10 ml of fresh peripheral blood. This sample was taken from a study of T cells in Graves' hyperthyroidism and ophthalmopathy. Whole-study results and caveats: In validation, the model predicted ophthalmopathy. These predictions came a median roughly 7.1 months before onset. A model using 13 V-J features told ophthalmopathy apart from stable hyperthyroidism.

RNA transcripts gave rise to amplified TCR beta CDR3 regions. A set of HTBI primers served as the primers for a first-round RT-PCR of the TCR CDR3. TCRdb reprocessed the multiplex PCR reads via MiXCR and lists one record per CDR3 protein. The sample has under 350,000 distinct CDR3 sequences, roughly 21% seen once; the top ten hold about 50%. V gave up 2 bases and J gave up 0 bases, with 9 bases separating them. Germline-derived CDR1 and CDR2 are MNHNY and SVGAGI (reference sequence). This CDR3 spans 15 amino acids. V usage is TRBV6-6 and J usage is TRBJ2-3; tentatively, D is TRBD2 (7 bases). The receptor was isolated from a woman between 50 and 59 years old with Graves' hyperthyroidism. The sample comprised blood. In nucleotides, the CDR3 is TGTGCCAGCAGTTACCGGGGGGCTAGCACAGATACGCAGTATTTT. Encoded protein: CASSYRGASTDTQYF.